Each of the 27 T cell receptor beta chains below was sequenced from the same sample in a study of T-cell memory formation after mild COVID-19. TCRdb independently ran MiXCR on the 5' RACE reads; one entry per CDR3 protein. Of 65,000 to 90,000 distinct CDR3 sequences in the sample, 9.5% to 15% were seen once. What was sequenced was PBMCs or a T cell subset sorted from them (not recorded which). All receptors come from a young man who had mild COVID-19 (a few samples of this study predate the infection). Cell type and time point are not known.

The chain recombines TRBV19 with TRBJ1-2; no reliable D call. Germline V gene data show CDR1 as LNHDA and CDR2 as SQIVND (reference sequence). The CDR3 loop spans 10 amino acids. Trimming pared 7 bases from V and 6 bases from J, leaving 6 bases between. CDR3 protein: CASKGNGYTF. The CDR3 DNA is TGTGCCAGTAAAGGGAATGGCTACACCTTC.

The chain couples TRBV12-3 or TRBV12-4 to TRBJ1-5, with 7 positions matching TRBD1. The CDR3 has 16 amino acids. The V segment lost 0 bases and the J segment 0 bases; nucleotides outside the gene matches: 2. The chain's CDR3 is CASSLATGHSNQPQHF. In nucleotides, the CDR3 is TGTGCCAGCAGTTTAGCGACAGGGCATAGCAATCAGCCCCAGCATTTT.

In this sample, this clonotype turned up a few times. J is TRBJ1-5 and V is TRBV5-5, with unresolved D. The germline V gene has CDR1 SGHKS and CDR2 YYEKEE (reference sequence). CDR3 length: 14 amino acids. Trimming took off 1 base at V and 5 bases at J, with 10 bases between the two ends. CDR3: CASSLYVADQPQHF. The CDR3 nucleotides read TGTGCCAGCAGCTTGTATGTGGCAGATCAGCCCCAGCATTTT.

This clonotype was seen only a few times. The chain links TRBV6-6 to TRBJ2-3, with 16 bases lining up with TRBD2. Germline CDR1 MNHNY, CDR2 SVGAGI (reference sequence). The CDR3 is 17 residues long. V lost 5 bases to trimming and J lost 2 bases; unmatched junction nucleotides: 4. CDR3 sequence reads: CASSDGTSGGDTDTQYF. CDR3 DNA: TGTGCCAGCAGTGACGGGACTAGCGGGGGGGACACAGATACGCAGTATTTT.

The V and J genes are TRBV19 and TRBJ2-3, with a possible D match to TRBD1 (7 bases). Germline values: CDR1 LNHDA, CDR2 SQIVND (reference sequence). V was trimmed by 6 bases and J by 9 bases, leaving 19 bases between them. The CDR3 is made up of 14 amino acids. Here the CDR3 DNA reads TGTGCCAGTAGCCCTCCCCCGCAGGGGGGCACGCAGTATTTT. Its translation is CASSPPPQGGTQYF.

The J gene is TRBJ2-2, the V gene TRBV7-8; 15 bases align to TRBD2. Trimming cost V 5 bases and J 10 bases; bases outside gene matches: 5. The CDR3 loop spans 15 amino acids. In germline, CDR1 is SGHVS, CDR2 FQNEAQ. The CDR3 here is CASSPGLAGGTELFF. The CDR3 region has the DNA TGTGCCAGCAGCCCCGGACTAGCGGGGGGGACGGAGCTGTTTTTT.

The chain combines TRBV7-9 with TRBJ2-7; tentative D call: TRBD2 (6 bases). The germline V and J ends were trimmed by 4 bases and 2 bases, with 6 bases remaining between them. Germline V CDR1 and CDR2: SEHNR, FQNEAQ (reference sequence). This CDR3 region has 12 residues. The CDR3 DNA reads TGTGCCAGCAGCTCGGGAGCCTACGAGCAGTACTTC. Protein product: CASSSGAYEQYF.

V usage is TRBV2 and J usage is TRBJ2-7; TRBD2 agrees at 7 bases. CDR1 is SNHLY, CDR2 FYNNEI, per germline. Trimming took 7 bases from V and 4 from J; bases not matched to a gene: 10. The CDR3 extends over 14 amino acids. Here the CDR3 DNA reads TGTGCCAGCATAGATGCGGGGGAGGTGTACGAGCAGTACGTC. It codes for CASIDAGEVYEQYV.

This clonotype was found many times. The V call is TRBV7-2, the J call TRBJ2-1; 11 bases fit TRBD2. The ends lost 2 bases at V and 4 bases at J; junction bases unmatched: 4. The CDR3 consists of 16 residues. CDR1 is SGHTA and CDR2 is FQGNSA in the germline V gene. CDR3 region: CASSLWLAGGYNEQFF. For the CDR3, the DNA is TGTGCCAGCAGCTTATGGCTAGCGGGGGGATACAATGAGCAGTTCTTC.

The chain couples TRBV7-9 to TRBJ2-5, with 7 bases matching TRBD1. Trimming removed 0 bases from V and 2 bases from J; junction bases left unmatched: 12. Germline V CDR1 and CDR2: SEHNR, FQNEAQ (reference sequence). This CDR3 spans 18 amino acids. The CDR3 DNA reads as TGTGCCAGCAGCTTAGCCAACTTCGACAGGGCTACGCAAGAGACCCAGTACTTC. Translation: CASSLANFDRATQETQYF.

There are a few counts of this clonotype. The chain links TRBV6-1 to TRBJ1-1; unclear D gene. CDR1 is MNHNS and CDR2 is SASEGT in the germline V gene. CDR3 size: 16 residues. V lost 2 bases and J 0 bases, leaving 13 bases between the germline ends. Here the CDR3 reads CASSEFIVGMNTEAFF. CDR3 sequence (DNA): TGTGCCAGCAGTGAATTTATCGTAGGGATGAACACTGAAGCTTTCTTT.

This clonotype has only a few counts. The genes are TRBV11-2 and TRBJ2-7; D is unresolved. This CDR3 contains 13 residues. V shed 4 bases and J shed 6 bases, with 13 bases lying between them. Germline V CDR1 and CDR2: SGHAT, FQNNGV. The CDR3 loop is CASSSQVGREQYF. Here the CDR3 DNA reads TGTGCCAGCAGCTCTCAGGTGGGCCGCGAGCAGTACTTC.

The chain combines TRBV4-1 with TRBJ1-5; D is perhaps TRBD1 (6 bases). This CDR3 contains 15 residues. Germline assignment: CDR1 MGHRA and CDR2 YSYEKL. V was pared by 3 bases and J by 0 bases, with 9 bases between. The DNA for the CDR3 is TGCGCCAGCAGCCACCGACAGGTTAGCAATCAGCCCCAGCATTTT. This gives the protein CASSHRQVSNQPQHF.

The rearrangement links TRBV7-9 to TRBJ1-5; TRBD1 might be the D (6 bases). The germline V gene encodes CDR1 SEHNR and CDR2 FQNEAQ (reference sequence). This CDR3 comprises 15 residues. Trimming left V 4 bases short and J 9 bases short, with 19 bases between. In DNA form, the CDR3 reads TGTGCCAGCAGCTCCTCCTCTGGGGTGACAGGGCCCCAGCATTTT. The encoded protein is CASSSSSGVTGPQHF.

The sample holds a few counts of this clonotype. The V gene is TRBV5-1, the J gene TRBJ2-3, with 7 nucleotides matching TRBD1. The V gene's germline CDR1 is SGHRS and CDR2 YFSETQ. The CDR3 totals 14 residues. Unmatched junction bases numbered 4, after V lost 5 bases and J lost 1 base. The DNA for the CDR3 is TGCGCCAGCAGTACAGGGGTAGGCACAGATACGCAGTATTTT. Residues: CASSTGVGTDTQYF.

This clonotype has only a few counts. The rearrangement joins TRBV5-1 to TRBJ2-2; TRBD1 agrees at 7 bases. This CDR3 is 18 amino acids long. Germline V CDR1 and CDR2: SGHRS, YFSETQ. The ends lost 0 bases at V and 2 bases at J; junction bases unmatched: 10. The CDR3 spells CASSLVGARQGNTGELFF. CDR3 DNA sequence: TGCGCCAGCAGCTTGGTTGGTGCCAGACAGGGAAACACCGGGGAGCTGTTTTTT.

The chain carries TRBV7-2 and TRBJ2-1; 10 bases align to TRBD2. Losses at the gene ends were 3 bases for V and 7 bases for J; bases not matched to a gene: 3. The CDR3 totals 14 residues. Germline assignment: CDR1 SGHTA and CDR2 FQGNSA. The CDR3 DNA is TGTGCCAGCAGCTTTGGTAGCGGGGGGAATGAGCAGTTCTTC. Translation gives CASSFGSGGNEQFF.

This sequence joins TRBV4-1 and TRBJ2-7; no reliable D call. Germline CDR1 and CDR2: MGHRA and YSYEKL. This CDR3 is built from 13 residues. Trimming stripped 0 bases from V and 5 bases from J, with 8 bases between. CDR3 DNA: TGCGCCAGCAGCCAAGACCGCCTCGACGAGCAGTACTTC. Residues: CASSQDRLDEQYF.

This clonotype was seen more than once but under ten times. V gene TRBV12-3 or TRBV12-4 combines with J gene TRBJ1-1; 10 positions agree with TRBD1. The CDR3 loop spans 15 amino acids. V dropped 5 bases and J dropped 4; count of bases not matched to a gene: 7. The CDR3 here is CASSAGTGVITEAFF. CDR3 DNA sequence: TGTGCCAGCAGTGCCGGGACAGGGGTTATCACTGAAGCTTTCTTT.

CDR3 bases: TGTGCCAGCAGTTACGACCCGAGACAGGGGGATACCTACGAGCAGTACTTC. Translated: CASSYDPRQGDTYEQYF. V usage is TRBV6-2 or TRBV6-3 and J usage is TRBJ2-7; 9 bases are shared with TRBD1. V shed 2 bases, J shed 2 bases, and the junction held 10 bases outside the gene matches. Germline-derived CDR1 and CDR2 are MNHEY and SVGEGT. The CDR3 covers 17 residues.

This clonotype turned up a few times. The gene calls are TRBV27 and TRBJ2-5; D possibly corresponds to TRBD1 (6 bases). CDR1 is MNHEY and CDR2 is SMNVEV in the germline V gene (reference sequence). Trimming cost V 3 bases and J 5 bases, with 10 bases left between them. CDR3 length: 13 amino acids. CDR3 DNA sequence: TGTGCCAGCAGTTTCAGGGGTGAGGAGACCCAGTACTTC. Its translation: CASSFRGEETQYF.

The V gene is TRBV7-9, the J gene TRBJ2-4, with D tentatively TRBD2 (6 bases). CDR3 length: 15 residues. Germline CDR1 and CDR2: SEHNR and FQNEAQ (reference sequence). V was trimmed by 8 bases and J by 6 bases, leaving 20 bases between them. The CDR3 reads CASGRTDLGGNIQYF. CDR3 in DNA: TGTGCCAGCGGTCGGACCGACCTCGGGGGAAACATTCAGTACTTC.

This clonotype came up a few times. The chain recombines TRBV7-6 with TRBJ2-7; D gene uncertain. Germline loops: CDR1 SGHVS, CDR2 FNYEAQ. The CDR3 spans 13 residues. Deletions cut 5 bases from V and 7 bases from J, with 15 bases between. CDR3 DNA: TGTGCCAGCAGCAAGTCCCCCGGGCGGGAGCAGTACTTC. Encoded protein: CASSKSPGREQYF.

The rearrangement uses TRBV6-2 or TRBV6-3 and TRBJ2-1; D unresolved. Per the germline V gene, CDR1 is MNHEY and CDR2 is SVGEGT. The CDR3 extends over 12 amino acids. V dropped 5 bases and J dropped 3 bases, with 5 bases sitting between them. The DNA of the CDR3 is TGTGCCAGCAGTGGGGACTACAATGAGCAGTTCTTC. Protein product: CASSGDYNEQFF.

The chain combines TRBV4-1 with TRBJ1-1; D gene ambiguous. Germline-derived CDR1 and CDR2 are MGHRA and YSYEKL. Trimming left V 0 bases short and J 11 bases short, with 13 bases between. CDR3 length: 13 residues. The CDR3 here is CASSQDPGLRAFF. The CDR3 region has the DNA TGCGCCAGCAGCCAAGATCCGGGATTGAGGGCTTTCTTT.

The sample holds a few counts of this clonotype. The V call is TRBV9, the J call TRBJ1-1, with D tentatively TRBD1 (6 bases). Deletions cut 0 bases from V and 3 bases from J, with 18 bases between. The CDR3 has 17 residues. The germline V gene encodes CDR1 SGDLS and CDR2 YYNGEE. For the CDR3, the DNA is TGTGCCAGCAGCGTAGTAATCTTACAGGGTTTCGACACTGAAGCTTTCTTT. Amino acids: CASSVVILQGFDTEAFF.

This clonotype has at least ten counts. The chain couples TRBV7-9 to TRBJ2-1; unclear D gene. This CDR3 spans 12 amino acids. Germline-derived CDR1 and CDR2 are SEHNR and FQNEAQ (reference sequence). Trimming cost V 5 bases and J 4 bases, with 6 bases left between them. The CDR3 sequence: CASSPVYNEQFF. CDR3 nucleotide sequence: TGTGCCAGCAGCCCCGTATACAATGAGCAGTTCTTC.